These 24 T cell receptor beta chains originate from one sample sequenced in a study of blood T cell repertoires in COVID-19. Libraries were prepared by immunoSEQ multiplex PCR; TCRdb keeps only in-frame clonotypes and omits some of them. Of some 260,000 clones listed, roughly 89% are singletons. Material for sequencing was PBMCs or T cells enriched from blood (not recorded which). All receptors come from a man aged 40-49 years who had recovered from COVID-19.

The gene calls are TRBV13 and TRBJ1-1, with 7 bases aligning to TRBD1. CDR3 length: 14 amino acids. V lost 3 bases and J lost 3; bases outside the gene matches: 4. Germline V gives CDR1 PRHDT, CDR2 FYEKMQ (reference sequence). In nucleotides, the CDR3 is TGTGCCAGCAGCTTTGACAGGGCGGACACTGAAGCTTTCTTT. This encodes CASSFDRADTEAFF.

The table lists this clone with a few counts. V is TRBV5-4 and J is TRBJ2-7; the D gene is possibly TRBD2 (6 bases). Trimming removed 0 bases at V and 7 bases at J, with 14 bases between. Germline V CDR1 and CDR2: SGHNT, YYREEE (reference sequence). The CDR3 sequence is 14 residues long. The DNA of the CDR3 is TGTGCCAGCAGCTTGGGGGACTCGCCCTTTGAGCAGTACTTC. It encodes CASSLGDSPFEQYF. The variable domain in full, completed from reference TRBV5-4 and TRBJ2-7, reads ETGVTQSPTHLIKTRGQQVTLRCSSQSGHNTVSWYQQALGQGPQFIFQYYREEENGRGNFPPRFSGLQFPNYSSELNVNALELDDSALYLCASSLGDSPFEQYFGPGTRLTVT.

This rearrangement joins TRBV7-8 to TRBJ1-6; possibly TRBD1 for D (5 bases). Trimming shortened V by 9 bases and J by 7 bases, and 16 bases separated the two germline ends. This CDR3 has 14 residues. Germline CDR1 is SGHVS and CDR2 is FQNEAQ. This chain's CDR3 is CASSSPRGNSPLHF. The CDR3 DNA is TGTGCCAGTTCCTCTCCCCGGGGGAATTCACCCCTCCACTTT.

This clone is medium-sized (0.01 to 0.1%) in the sample. The rearrangement uses TRBV30 and TRBJ2-7; 15 bases line up with TRBD2. Germline V gene sequence: CDR1 GTSNPN, CDR2 SVGIG (reference sequence). This CDR3 contains 17 residues. V shed 5 bases, J shed 4 bases, and the junction held 12 bases outside the gene matches. Here the CDR3 reads CAWHSGLAGGSRYEQYF. The CDR3 DNA reads as TGTGCCTGGCACAGTGGACTAGCGGGGGGGAGTAGATACGAGCAGTACTTC.

This clone was picked up a small number of times. The rearrangement uses TRBV7-9 and TRBJ2-2, with D maybe TRBD1 (5 bases). The length of the CDR3 is 15 residues. Germline V gene data show CDR1 as SEHNR and CDR2 as FQNEAQ (reference sequence). V gave up 5 bases and J gave up 5 bases, with 15 bases separating them. Here the CDR3 reads CASSVPQGWTGELFF. The CDR3 DNA sequence: TGTGCCAGCAGCGTACCCCAGGGATGGACCGGGGAGCTGTTTTTT.

The chain combines TRBV15 with TRBJ2-5; TRBD2 matches at 11 bases. V was pared by 6 bases and J by 5 bases, with 8 bases of the junction left unmatched. CDR1 LNHNV and CDR2 YYDKDF come from the germline V gene (reference sequence). The CDR3 sequence is 15 residues long. The CDR3 reads CATSSLAGGWETQYF. CDR3 bases: TGTGCCACCAGTAGCCTAGCGGGAGGTTGGGAGACCCAGTACTTC.

The chain uses TRBV18 and TRBJ1-6; D perhaps matches TRBD1 (5 bases). The CDR3 totals 15 residues. V was pared by 4 bases and J by 5 bases, with 12 bases between. The V gene's germline CDR1 is KGHSH and CDR2 LQKENI. The CDR3 DNA reads as TGTGCCAGCTCACTAGACGGGGGAAATAATTCACCCCTCCACTTT. It is translated as CASSLDGGNNSPLHF.

The chain joins TRBV7-3 to TRBJ2-6; 9 bases match TRBD1. Germline lookup yields CDR1 SGHTA and CDR2 FQGTGA. J lost 2 bases, V lost 5 bases, and 19 bases had no gene match. The CDR3 spans 21 residues. The CDR3 bases are TGTGCCAGCAGCCCGCAACCTCGCTCCGGACAGGGGAGGACTGGGGCCAACGTCCTGACTTTC. Translating gives CASSPQPRSGQGRTGANVLTF. The variable domain in full, completed from reference TRBV7-3 and TRBJ2-6, reads GAGVSQTPSNKVTEKGKYVELRCDPISGHTALYWYRQSLGQGPEFLIYFQGTGAADDSGLPNDRFFAVRPEGSVSTLKIQRTERGDSAVYLCASSPQPRSGQGRTGANVLTFGAGSRLTVL.

The chain links TRBV7-2 to TRBJ2-7, with a weak D call TRBD1 (6 bases). The V end lost 0 bases, the J end lost 6 bases, and 12 bases lay between the germline ends. Germline values: CDR1 SGHTA, CDR2 FQGNSA. This CDR3 region has 14 residues. CDR3 sequence (DNA): TGTGCCAGCAGCTTAGCGACAGCCAGGGGCGAGCAGTACTTC. Its translation: CASSLATARGEQYF.

The V gene is TRBV5-4, the J gene TRBJ2-5; D is ambiguous. The CDR3 consists of 13 residues. V was shortened by 1 base and J by 2 bases, with 6 bases between the two germline ends. CDR1 is SGHNT, CDR2 YYREEE, per germline (reference sequence). In DNA form, the CDR3 reads TGTGCCAGCAGCTTGCTCCAGCAAGAGACCCAGTACTTC. Amino acids: CASSLLQQETQYF.

This chain links TRBV28 with TRBJ2-7; 8 bases are a match to TRBD1. The germline V gene has CDR1 MDHEN and CDR2 SYDVKM. There are 14 residues in the CDR3. The junction had 6 bases not matched to a gene; V was cut back by 6 bases and J by 2 bases. DNA of the CDR3: TGTGCCAGCAGAACAGACAGGGGACCCTACGAGCAGTACTTC. This gives the protein CASRTDRGPYEQYF.

The genes are TRBV3-1 (or the pseudogene TRBV3-2) and TRBJ2-7; D is possibly TRBD2 (6 bases). This CDR3 comprises 13 residues. Germline-derived CDR1 and CDR2 are LGHDT and YNNKEL (reference sequence). Trimming shortened V by 10 bases and J by 1 base, and 14 bases separated the two germline ends. CDR3 nucleotide sequence: TGTGCCACCCATTCTAGCGCGTCCTACGAGCAGTACTTC. The encoded protein is CATHSSASYEQYF.

The J gene is TRBJ1-6, the V gene TRBV7-3; D uncertain. Trimming removed 4 bases at V and 5 bases at J, with 6 bases between. Germline CDR1 reads SGHTA; CDR2 reads FQGTGA. This CDR3 is 13 amino acids long. The CDR3 DNA is TGTGCCAGCAGCTCACTGGATAATTCACCCCTCCACTTT. Protein sequence: CASSSLDNSPLHF.

In DNA form, the CDR3 reads TGCGCCAGCAGCTCCGGACTAGCGGGGAAAAGCTCCTACGAGCAGTACTTC. Its translation is CASSSGLAGKSSYEQYF. The rearrangement uses TRBV5-1 and TRBJ2-7, with 12 bases lining up with TRBD2. Trimming removed 3 bases from V and 0 bases from J; junction bases left unmatched: 7. Germline CDR1 and CDR2: SGHRS and YFSETQ. This CDR3 region has 17 residues.

The rearrangement joins TRBV12-3 or TRBV12-4 to TRBJ1-2; the D is unclear. Trimming took 3 bases from V and 8 from J, leaving 7 bases between them. The CDR3 is 11 residues long. The chain's CDR3 is CASSLRQGYTF. The CDR3 DNA reads TGTGCCAGCAGTTTGCGGCAGGGCTACACCTTC.

This sequence joins TRBV4-3 and TRBJ2-3; 8 bases are shared with TRBD1. The CDR3 sequence is 16 residues long. Germline lookup yields CDR1 LGHNA and CDR2 YSLEER. Trimming cost V 4 bases and J 4 bases; bases outside gene matches: 10. The CDR3 nucleotides are TGCGCCAGCAGCCGAACTACAGGGGGATTAGCAGATACGCAGTATTTT. It codes for CASSRTTGGLADTQYF.

The V gene is TRBV19, the J gene TRBJ2-3; 7 bases agree with TRBD2. The V and J ends lost 5 bases and 2 bases, in that order; junction bases with no gene match: 10. From germline, CDR1 is LNHDA and CDR2 SQIVND (reference sequence). This CDR3 has 16 residues. The CDR3 DNA follows: TGTGCCAGTAGTCCCCCGAGCGGGGAATACACAGATACGCAGTATTTT. It encodes CASSPPSGEYTDTQYF.

The chain is built from TRBV5-5 and TRBJ2-7; 7 bases are shared with TRBD1. Germline V gene sequence: CDR1 SGHKS, CDR2 YYEKEE (reference sequence). Trimming took 0 bases from V and 1 from J; bases not matched to a gene: 7. The CDR3 loop spans 16 amino acids. The CDR3 DNA reads as TGTGCCAGCAGCTTGGCAGGGACAGCATATTCCTACGAGCAGTACTTC. Translating gives CASSLAGTAYSYEQYF.

This chain joins TRBV7-9 and TRBJ1-1, with a possible D match to TRBD1 (6 bases). The length of the CDR3 is 13 residues. V was pared by 6 bases and J by 1 base, with 9 bases between. Germline V gene data show CDR1 as SEHNR and CDR2 as FQNEAQ (reference sequence). This CDR3 is CASRLGGNTEAFF. The DNA of the CDR3 is TGTGCCAGCAGACTAGGGGGGAACACTGAAGCTTTCTTT.

V gene TRBV4-2 combines with J gene TRBJ2-1; weak D call: TRBD2 (6 bases). V shed 0 bases and J shed 3 bases, with 18 bases lying between them. The germline CDR1 and CDR2 sequences are LGHNA and YNFKEQ. The CDR3 length is 18 residues. CDR3: CASSQEAIAEKSYNEQFF. DNA of the CDR3: TGTGCCAGCAGCCAAGAGGCCATAGCGGAAAAGAGCTACAATGAGCAGTTCTTC.

The V call is TRBV12-5, the J call TRBJ2-1; 9 nucleotides align to TRBD1. V dropped 1 base and J dropped 3; count of bases not matched to a gene: 4. The germline V gene encodes CDR1 LGHNT and CDR2 FRNRAP. This CDR3 has 16 amino acids. CDR3 sequence: CASGLGDRVVYNEQFF. The CDR3 nucleotides read TGTGCTAGTGGTTTGGGGGACAGGGTAGTCTACAATGAGCAGTTCTTC.

This clone was recorded once. This chain connects TRBV18 to TRBJ2-1, with a tentative D call TRBD1 (5 bases). Trimming removed 1 base from V and 8 bases from J, with 12 bases in between. The CDR3 extends over 14 amino acids. Germline assignment: CDR1 KGHSH and CDR2 LQKENI. Here the CDR3 reads CASSPQTGSDEQFF. The CDR3 DNA sequence: TGTGCCAGCTCACCACAAACAGGTTCTGATGAGCAGTTCTTC.

CDR3 nucleotide sequence: TGTGCCAGCACCAGGGACAACCTCTACGAGCAGTACTTC. This gives the protein CASTRDNLYEQYF. The V and J genes are TRBV2 and TRBJ2-7; a weak D match, TRBD1 (6 bases). The germline CDR1 and CDR2 sequences are SNHLY and FYNNEI. V gave up 7 bases and J gave up 3 bases, with 13 bases separating them. CDR3 size: 13 residues.

The V and J genes are TRBV5-1 and TRBJ2-7; 8 bases fit TRBD2. The germline V gene has CDR1 SGHRS and CDR2 YFSETQ. With V trimmed by 0 bases and J by 2 bases, 4 bases remained unmatched. CDR3 size: 15 residues. The CDR3 spells CASSLAGGTAYEQYF. CDR3 DNA sequence: TGCGCCAGCAGCTTGGCGGGGGGGACCGCCTACGAGCAGTACTTC.